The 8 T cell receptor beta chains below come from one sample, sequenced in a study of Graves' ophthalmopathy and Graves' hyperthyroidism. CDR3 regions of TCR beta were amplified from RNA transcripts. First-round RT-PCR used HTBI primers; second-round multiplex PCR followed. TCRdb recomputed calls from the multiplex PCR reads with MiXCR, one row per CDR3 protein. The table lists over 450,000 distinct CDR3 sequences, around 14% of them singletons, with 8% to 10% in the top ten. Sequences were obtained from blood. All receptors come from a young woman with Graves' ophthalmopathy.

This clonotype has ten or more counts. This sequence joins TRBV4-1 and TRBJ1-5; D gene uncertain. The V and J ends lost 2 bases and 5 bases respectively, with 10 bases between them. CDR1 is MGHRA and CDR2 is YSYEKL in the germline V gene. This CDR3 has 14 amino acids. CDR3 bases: TGCGCCAGCAGCCAACTACCAGTCTATCAGCCCCAGCATTTT. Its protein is CASSQLPVYQPQHF.

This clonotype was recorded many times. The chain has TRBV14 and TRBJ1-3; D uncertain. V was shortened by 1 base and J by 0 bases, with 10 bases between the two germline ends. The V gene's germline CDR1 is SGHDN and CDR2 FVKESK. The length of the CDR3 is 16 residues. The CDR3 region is CASSQVPAHSGNTIYF. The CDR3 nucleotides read TGTGCCAGCAGCCAAGTTCCGGCCCACTCTGGAAACACCATATATTTT.

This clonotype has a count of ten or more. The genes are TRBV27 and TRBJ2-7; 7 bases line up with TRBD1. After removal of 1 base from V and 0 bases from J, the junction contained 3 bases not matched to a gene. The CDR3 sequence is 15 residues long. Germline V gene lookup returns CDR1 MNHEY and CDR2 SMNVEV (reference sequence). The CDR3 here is CASSLWAGGSYEQYF. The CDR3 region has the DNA TGTGCCAGCAGTTTATGGGCAGGGGGCTCCTACGAGCAGTACTTC.

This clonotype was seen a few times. This chain's CDR3 is CASSLWPGGGETQYF. CDR3 DNA sequence: TGCGCCAGCAGCTTGTGGCCGGGAGGAGGGGAGACCCAGTACTTC. V usage is TRBV5-1 and J usage is TRBJ2-5, with 7 bases aligning to TRBD2. V shed 1 base, J shed 5 bases, and the junction held 8 bases outside the gene matches. The CDR3 consists of 15 residues. Germline V gives CDR1 SGHRS, CDR2 YFSETQ.

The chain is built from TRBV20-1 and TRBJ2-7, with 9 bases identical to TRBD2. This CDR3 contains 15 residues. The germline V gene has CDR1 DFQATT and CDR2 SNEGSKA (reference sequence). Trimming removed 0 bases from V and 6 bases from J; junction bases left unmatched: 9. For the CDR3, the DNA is TGCAGTGCTAGAGAGCCGGGACTAGCTTCTGGCGAGCAGTACTTC. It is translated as CSAREPGLASGEQYF.

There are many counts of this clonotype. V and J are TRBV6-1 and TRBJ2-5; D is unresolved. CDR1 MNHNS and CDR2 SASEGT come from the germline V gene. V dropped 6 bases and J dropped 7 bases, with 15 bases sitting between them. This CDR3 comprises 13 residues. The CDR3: CASSRPGTLTQYF. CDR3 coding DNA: TGTGCCAGCAGCCGCCCGGGCACCCTGACCCAGTACTTC.

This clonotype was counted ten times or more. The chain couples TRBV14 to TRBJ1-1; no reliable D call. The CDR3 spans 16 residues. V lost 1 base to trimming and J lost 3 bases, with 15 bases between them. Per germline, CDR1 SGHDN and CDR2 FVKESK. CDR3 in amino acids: CASSQGMVRGYTEAFF. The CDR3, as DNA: TGTGCCAGCAGCCAAGGGATGGTCCGGGGATACACTGAAGCTTTCTTT.

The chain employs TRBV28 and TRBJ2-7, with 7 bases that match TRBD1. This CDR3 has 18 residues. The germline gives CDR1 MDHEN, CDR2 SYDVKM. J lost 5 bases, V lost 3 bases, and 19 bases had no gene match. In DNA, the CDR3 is TGTGCCAGCAGTTTCGCCGCCTCCGGGACAGTAAACCCCAACGAGCAGTACTTC. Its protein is CASSFAASGTVNPNEQYF.